This T cell receptor (beta chain) was profiled in a study of blood T cell repertoires in COVID-19. Study details: Samples taken during acute and convalescent COVID-19 were collected in the United States, Italy and Spain. PBMCs, B-cell-depleted T cells, or T cells provided the cDNA or gDNA that made up the material.

After removal of 5 bases from V and 4 bases from J, the junction contained 15 bases not matched to a gene. CDR1 SGHVS and CDR2 FQNEAQ come from the germline V gene. This CDR3 contains 18 residues. Per the original methods: Reference gene primer amplification in the assay estimated nucleated cell counts. Repertoires were generated with immunoSEQ multiplex PCR, while TCRdb's copy carries only in-frame clones and drops some. V, J and clone size are those of that table, while D and trimming were read from the DNA. Altogether 200,000 to 250,000 clones are present, roughly four fifths being singletons, with the ten largest covering about 7.3%.

The sequencing input was peripheral blood. The receptor's source is a woman between 50 and 59 years old with active or convalescent COVID-19. The chain is built from TRBV7-8 and TRBJ1-5, with 9 nucleotides matching TRBD1. The CDR3 spells CASSTKGVGTGPNQPQHF. The CDR3 bases are TGTGCCAGCAGCACCAAGGGGGTCGGGACAGGGCCTAATCAGCCCCAGCATTTT.